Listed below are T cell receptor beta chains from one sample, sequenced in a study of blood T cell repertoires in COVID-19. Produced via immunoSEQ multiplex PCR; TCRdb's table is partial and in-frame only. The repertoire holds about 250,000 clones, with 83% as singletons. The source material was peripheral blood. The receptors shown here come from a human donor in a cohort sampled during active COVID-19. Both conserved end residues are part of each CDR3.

CDR3 protein: CASSLWGLGTGGTTNEKLFF
V gene: TRBV27
CDR3 length: 20
J gene: TRBJ1-4

CDR3 protein: CASSPGQGRSYEQYF
V gene: TRBV19
CDR3 length: 15
J gene: TRBJ2-7

CDR3 protein: CASSYRRAGGTGELFF
V gene: TRBV13
CDR3 length: 16
J gene: TRBJ2-2

CDR3 protein: CATSDPGQGSYNEQFF
V gene: TRBV24-1
CDR3 length: 16
J gene: TRBJ2-1

CDR3 protein: CASSYIGGADGYTF
V gene: TRBV6-5
CDR3 length: 14
J gene: TRBJ1-2

CDR3 protein: CASSIGGQGSETQYF
V gene: TRBV19
CDR3 length: 15
J gene: TRBJ2-5

CDR3 protein: CASSIQGAGGYTF
V gene: TRBV19
CDR3 length: 13
J gene: TRBJ1-2

CDR3 protein: CASSILRVPNQPQHF
V gene: TRBV19
CDR3 length: 15
J gene: TRBJ1-5

CDR3 protein: CASSRLLGRGIQYF
V gene: TRBV28
CDR3 length: 14
J gene: TRBJ2-4

CDR3 protein: CASSRSPGQARETQYF
V gene: TRBV5-1
CDR3 length: 16
J gene: TRBJ2-5

CDR3 protein: CATSDAAQRAEFNEQFF
V gene: TRBV24-1
CDR3 length: 17
J gene: TRBJ2-1

CDR3 protein: CASSLGLGGNEQFF
V gene: TRBV18
CDR3 length: 14
J gene: TRBJ2-1

CDR3 protein: CASSLRQGNIQYF
V gene: TRBV27
CDR3 length: 13
J gene: TRBJ2-4

CDR3 protein: CASSSTSGSYNEQFF
V gene: TRBV5-1
CDR3 length: 15
J gene: TRBJ2-1

CDR3 protein: CSVKGGETQYF
V gene: TRBV29-1
CDR3 length: 11
J gene: TRBJ2-5

CDR3 protein: CASSSTGGQKETQYF
V gene: TRBV11-2
CDR3 length: 15
J gene: TRBJ2-5

CDR3 protein: CAISSASGSDKETQYF
V gene: TRBV10-3
CDR3 length: 16
J gene: TRBJ2-5

CDR3 protein: CASSLRQGQPQHF
V gene: TRBV7-8
CDR3 length: 13
J gene: TRBJ1-5

CDR3 protein: CASSQVGRGSTDTQYF
V gene: TRBV14
CDR3 length: 16
J gene: TRBJ2-3

CDR3 protein: CASSLGGTDQPQHF
V gene: TRBV5-1
CDR3 length: 14
J gene: TRBJ1-5

CDR3 protein: CASSRSFEAFF
V gene: TRBV6-2/TRBV6-3
CDR3 length: 11
J gene: TRBJ1-1

CDR3 protein: CASSSLQGANQPQHF
V gene: TRBV6-5
CDR3 length: 15
J gene: TRBJ1-5

CDR3 protein: CASNSLLSSNTEAFF
V gene: TRBV2
CDR3 length: 15
J gene: TRBJ1-1

CDR3 protein: CASRGLVAYEQYF
V gene: TRBV27
CDR3 length: 13
J gene: TRBJ2-7

CDR3 protein: CASSPVDGLAAFEQFF
V gene: TRBV7-2
CDR3 length: 16
J gene: TRBJ2-1

CDR3 protein: CASSSIQGGGYTF
V gene: TRBV12-3/TRBV12-4
CDR3 length: 13
J gene: TRBJ1-2

CDR3 protein: CSVEVGSGSNTGELFF
V gene: TRBV29-1
CDR3 length: 16
J gene: TRBJ2-2

CDR3 protein: CASSPISGQETQYF
V gene: TRBV27
CDR3 length: 14
J gene: TRBJ2-5